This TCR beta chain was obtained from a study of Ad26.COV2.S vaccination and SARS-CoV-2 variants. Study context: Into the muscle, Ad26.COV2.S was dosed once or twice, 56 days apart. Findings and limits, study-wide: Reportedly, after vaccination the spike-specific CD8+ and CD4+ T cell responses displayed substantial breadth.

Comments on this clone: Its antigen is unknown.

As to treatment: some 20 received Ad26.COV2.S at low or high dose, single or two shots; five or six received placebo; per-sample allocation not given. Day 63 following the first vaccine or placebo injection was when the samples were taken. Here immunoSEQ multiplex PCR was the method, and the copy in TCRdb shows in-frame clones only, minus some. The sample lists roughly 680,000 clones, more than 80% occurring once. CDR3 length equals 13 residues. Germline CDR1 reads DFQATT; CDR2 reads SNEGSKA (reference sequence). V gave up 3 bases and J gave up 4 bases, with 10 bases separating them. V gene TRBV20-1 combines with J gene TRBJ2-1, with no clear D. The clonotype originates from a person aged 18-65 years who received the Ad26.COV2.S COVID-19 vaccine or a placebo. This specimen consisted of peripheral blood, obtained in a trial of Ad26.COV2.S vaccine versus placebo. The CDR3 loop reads CSASPSGYNEQFF. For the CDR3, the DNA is TGCAGTGCTAGTCCATCCGGGTACAATGAGCAGTTCTTC.